Listed below are T cell receptor beta chains from one sample, sequenced in a study of control samples from healthy donors and cancer patients. The method was immunoSEQ multiplex PCR; TCRdb's version includes in-frame clones alone and lacks a portion of them. The sample has tens of thousands of clones; under 95% are singletons. The specimen sequenced was PBMCs. All receptors come from a woman in her thirties or forties with lung cancer. CDR3s include the opening cysteine and the closing phenylalanine or tryptophan. D genes are given only for firm matches. Only part of the rows carry a size: once, few, many, or a class if the clone is expanded.

CDR3: CASSQGDREKLFF; DNA: TGTGCCAGCAGCCAAGGAGACAGAGAAAAACTGTTTTTT; J: TRBJ1-4; size: NA; length: 13; V: TRBV3-1/TRBV3-2; D: NA
CDR3: CASGTIAGGTMEQYF; DNA: TGTGCCAGCGGAACCATAGCGGGGGGGACAATGGAGCAGTACTTC; J: TRBJ2-7; size: NA; length: 15; V: TRBV21-1; D: NA
CDR3: CASSHAGAPLSGANVLTF; DNA: TGTGCCAGCAGCCACGCAGGGGCTCCACTCTCTGGGGCCAACGTCCTGACTTTC; J: TRBJ2-6; size: once; length: 18; V: TRBV7-9; D: NA
CDR3: CSVLDSYGYTF; DNA: TGCAGCGTCCTGGACAGCTATGGCTACACCTTC; J: TRBJ1-2; size: NA; length: 11; V: TRBV29-1; D: NA
CDR3: CATGSPGELFF; DNA: TGTGCCACCGGGTCCCCCGGGGAGCTGTTTTTT; J: TRBJ2-2; size: NA; length: 11; V: TRBV6-5; D: NA
CDR3: CASRQGLRSPLHF; DNA: TGTGCCAGCAGACAGGGGTTACGATCACCCCTCCACTTT; J: TRBJ1-6; size: NA; length: 13; V: TRBV6-5; D: TRBD1
CDR3: CASTGSGNNEQFF; DNA: TGTGCCAGTACAGGGTCGGGGAACAATGAGCAGTTCTTC; J: TRBJ2-1; size: NA; length: 13; V: TRBV19; D: NA
CDR3: CASSVEMLGTEAFF; DNA: TGTGCCAGCAGCGTAGAAATGTTGGGTACTGAAGCTTTCTTT; J: TRBJ1-1; size: NA; length: 14; V: TRBV9; D: NA
CDR3: CASSSPDRVSQPQHF; DNA: TGTGCCAGCAGTTCCCCGGACAGGGTCAGTCAGCCCCAGCATTTT; J: TRBJ1-5; size: NA; length: 15; V: TRBV28; D: TRBD1
CDR3: CASTPTEGPYEQYF; DNA: TGTGCCAGCACCCCGACGGAGGGGCCCTACGAGCAGTACTTC; J: TRBJ2-7; size: NA; length: 14; V: TRBV6-5; D: NA
CDR3: CASKSLSVAGASHNEQFF; DNA: TGTGCCAGCAAAAGTTTAAGTGTTGCGGGGGCCTCCCACAATGAGCAGTTCTTC; J: TRBJ2-1; size: once; length: 18; V: TRBV28; D: NA
CDR3: CASSPDGTIHNYGYTF; DNA: TGTGCCAGCAGCCCTGACGGGACCATTCATAACTATGGCTACACCTTC; J: TRBJ1-2; size: NA; length: 16; V: TRBV9; D: NA
CDR3: CASSYRGLTEAFF; DNA: TGTGCCAGCAGTTACAGGGGGCTTACTGAAGCTTTCTTT; J: TRBJ1-1; size: NA; length: 13; V: TRBV28; D: TRBD1
CDR3: CASSPAGLENTEAFF; DNA: TGTGCCAGCTCACCAGCAGGGTTGGAGAACACTGAAGCTTTCTTT; J: TRBJ1-1; size: NA; length: 15; V: TRBV18; D: NA
CDR3: CASSPKGDRTEAFF; DNA: TGTGCCAGCAGCCCTAAGGGGGATCGGACTGAAGCTTTCTTT; J: TRBJ1-1; size: NA; length: 14; V: TRBV14; D: NA
CDR3: CASSQLGLNTEAFF; DNA: TGTGCCAGCAGCCAACTGGGACTGAACACTGAAGCTTTCTTT; J: TRBJ1-1; size: NA; length: 14; V: TRBV2; D: NA
CDR3: CASSIASKRGNWLAGHDNEQFF; DNA: TGTGCCAGTAGTATAGCCTCGAAACGTGGGAATTGGCTAGCGGGCCATGACAATGAGCAGTTCTTC; J: TRBJ2-1; size: NA; length: 22; V: TRBV19; D: TRBD2
CDR3: CASSSGTSISPLHF; DNA: TGTGCCAGCAGCTCCGGGACGTCCATTTCACCCCTCCACTTT; J: TRBJ1-6; size: NA; length: 14; V: TRBV2; D: NA
CDR3: CASSRDSSSYNEQFF; DNA: TGTGCCAGCAGCCGGGACTCCAGCTCCTACAATGAGCAGTTCTTC; J: TRBJ2-1; size: NA; length: 15; V: TRBV6-4; D: NA
CDR3: CASSYPPGDHGYTF; DNA: TGTGCCAGCAGTTACCCGCCGGGGGATCATGGCTACACCTTC; J: TRBJ1-2; size: once; length: 14; V: TRBV6-6; D: NA
CDR3: CASGRELSRYNEQFF; DNA: TGTGCCAGCGGAAGAGAACTATCCCGCTACAATGAGCAGTTCTTC; J: TRBJ2-1; size: NA; length: 15; V: TRBV27; D: NA
CDR3: CASSPQGGGGYGYTF; DNA: TGTGCCAGCAGCCCTCAAGGAGGGGGAGGATATGGCTACACCTTC; J: TRBJ1-2; size: NA; length: 15; V: TRBV3-1/TRBV3-2; D: NA
CDR3: CASSQVRGSGTGELFF; DNA: TGTGCCAGCAGCCAAGTCCGGGGGTCGGGGACCGGGGAGCTGTTTTTT; J: TRBJ2-2; size: NA; length: 16; V: TRBV3-1/TRBV3-2; D: NA
CDR3: CASSLRTGGNQPQHF; DNA: TGTGCCAGCTCACTGCGGACAGGGGGCAATCAGCCCCAGCATTTT; J: TRBJ1-5; size: few; length: 15; V: TRBV18; D: TRBD1
CDR3: CASSPLLDQPQHF; DNA: TGTGCCAGCTCACCACTTCTGGATCAGCCCCAGCATTTT; J: TRBJ1-5; size: NA; length: 13; V: TRBV18; D: NA
CDR3: CASSLLGTSYEQYF; DNA: TGTGCCAGCAGCCTCCTCGGGACTAGCTACGAGCAGTACTTC; J: TRBJ2-7; size: NA; length: 14; V: TRBV7-8; D: TRBD2
CDR3: CASSSNDRRTTYEQYF; DNA: TGTGCCAGCAGCTCGAACGACAGGCGAACGACCTACGAGCAGTACTTC; J: TRBJ2-7; size: NA; length: 16; V: TRBV5-6; D: NA
CDR3: CASSSIDRPNTEAFF; DNA: TGTGCCAGTAGTTCAATCGACAGGCCGAACACTGAAGCTTTCTTT; J: TRBJ1-1; size: NA; length: 15; V: TRBV19; D: NA
CDR3: CATSDPALAGEHTDTQYF; DNA: TGTGCCACCAGTGATCCCGCACTAGCGGGGGAGCACACAGATACGCAGTATTTT; J: TRBJ2-3; size: NA; length: 18; V: TRBV24-1; D: TRBD2
CDR3: CASSYRRTALNEKLFF; DNA: TGTGCCAGCAGCTACCGACGGACGGCCCTTAATGAAAAACTGTTTTTT; J: TRBJ1-4; size: NA; length: 16; V: TRBV5-6; D: NA
CDR3: CASSFGTVNYEQYF; DNA: TGTGCCAGCAGCTTTGGGACAGTGAACTACGAGCAGTACTTC; J: TRBJ2-7; size: once; length: 14; V: TRBV9; D: TRBD1
CDR3: CAWSVRLHSEAFF; DNA: TGTGCCTGGAGTGTTCGCTTACACTCTGAAGCTTTCTTT; J: TRBJ1-1; size: once; length: 13; V: TRBV30; D: NA
CDR3: CASSTLRGRPTEAFF; DNA: TGTGCCAGCAGTACCCTCAGGGGGCGCCCCACTGAAGCTTTCTTT; J: TRBJ1-1; size: NA; length: 15; V: TRBV28; D: TRBD1
CDR3: CASSLAGEGNTEAFF; DNA: TGTGCCAGCAGCTTAGCAGGGGAGGGAAACACTGAAGCTTTCTTT; J: TRBJ1-1; size: NA; length: 15; V: TRBV7-9; D: NA
CDR3: CASSLRWSGGADTQYF; DNA: TGCGCCAGCAGCTTGAGGTGGAGCGGGGGGGCCGATACGCAGTATTTT; J: TRBJ2-3; size: NA; length: 16; V: TRBV5-1; D: TRBD2
CDR3: CASSEVFTGPYGYTF; DNA: TGCGCCAGCAGTGAGGTTTTTACGGGACCCTATGGCTACACCTTC; J: TRBJ1-2; size: NA; length: 15; V: TRBV10-2; D: NA
CDR3: CSGYGSANTGELFF; DNA: TGCAGCGGGTATGGTTCGGCGAACACCGGGGAGCTGTTTTTT; J: TRBJ2-2; size: NA; length: 14; V: TRBV29-1; D: NA
CDR3: CASSPGGQVNSPLHF; DNA: TGTGCCAGCAGCCCGGGAGGGCAGGTTAATTCACCCCTCCACTTT; J: TRBJ1-6; size: NA; length: 15; V: TRBV11-3; D: NA
CDR3: CASSLLPGGQGYTYEQYF; DNA: TGTGCCAGCAGTTTATTGCCCGGGGGGCAGGGTTATACCTACGAGCAGTACTTC; J: TRBJ2-7; size: NA; length: 18; V: TRBV28; D: NA
CDR3: CASSPPRALGVLGDTQYF; DNA: TGTGCCAGCAGCCCACCCCGGGCTCTAGGTGTTCTTGGGGATACGCAGTATTTT; J: TRBJ2-3; size: NA; length: 18; V: TRBV7-6; D: NA
CDR3: CASSLLAGAYNEQFF; DNA: TGTGCCAGCAGCCTCCTAGCGGGAGCCTACAATGAGCAGTTCTTC; J: TRBJ2-1; size: NA; length: 15; V: TRBV11-1; D: TRBD2
CDR3: CASSDGNQPQHF; DNA: TGTGCCAGCAGTGACGGTAATCAGCCCCAGCATTTT; J: TRBJ1-5; size: NA; length: 12; V: TRBV12-3/TRBV12-4; D: NA
CDR3: CASRRRSSTDTQYF; DNA: TGTGCCAGCAGGAGGCGATCTAGCACAGATACGCAGTATTTT; J: TRBJ2-3; size: NA; length: 14; V: TRBV2; D: NA
CDR3: CASSFSCGYSTDTQYF; DNA: TGTGCCAGCAGCTTCAGTTGCGGGTATAGCACAGATACGCAGTATTTT; J: TRBJ2-3; size: NA; length: 16; V: TRBV11-3; D: NA
CDR3: CASSPRTVGSGANVLTF; DNA: TGTGCCAGCAGTCCGAGGACGGTGGGCTCTGGGGCCAACGTCCTGACTTTC; J: TRBJ2-6; size: NA; length: 17; V: TRBV6-6; D: NA
CDR3: CASSIQDPPTNTGELFF; DNA: TGCGCCAGCAGCATACAGGACCCCCCCACGAACACCGGGGAGCTGTTTTTT; J: TRBJ2-2; size: NA; length: 17; V: TRBV5-1; D: NA
CDR3: CASSLGVAGYHGYTF; DNA: TGTGCCAGCAGCTTGGGTGTAGCAGGGTACCATGGCTACACCTTC; J: TRBJ1-2; size: NA; length: 15; V: TRBV5-6; D: NA
CDR3: CASRGGTGPQHF; DNA: TGTGCCAGTAGGGGCGGGACTGGACCCCAGCATTTT; J: TRBJ1-5; size: NA; length: 12; V: TRBV19; D: NA
CDR3: CASSDGGTGAMNTEAFF; DNA: TGCGCCAGCAGTGATGGTGGGACAGGCGCCATGAACACTGAAGCTTTCTTT; J: TRBJ1-1; size: NA; length: 17; V: TRBV10-1; D: TRBD1